This is a list of T cell receptor beta chains from one sample in a study of blood T cell repertoires in COVID-19. Clones were sequenced by immunoSEQ multiplex PCR, and TCRdb holds only the in-frame ones, with some missing. The table shows approximately 170,000 clones, with 80% to 90% occurring only once. The sample comprised peripheral blood. These receptors were taken from a man in his fifties or sixties with active or convalescent COVID-19. CDR3s include the opening cysteine and the closing phenylalanine or tryptophan.

J gene,V gene,CDR3 length,CDR3 protein
TRBJ2-7,TRBV6-5,14,CASRPPGNGYEQYF
TRBJ1-2,TRBV14,14,CASSQKQGNYGYTF
TRBJ1-2,TRBV6-5,15,CASGGAGGAFYGYTF
TRBJ2-2,TRBV5-1,16,CASSLIDRGYTGELFF
TRBJ2-7,TRBV4-3,17,CASSQGVSSGGTYEQYF
TRBJ2-5,TRBV4-1,14,CASSQLTGKETQYF
TRBJ2-5,TRBV2,15,CASSESGGAGETQYF
TRBJ2-7,TRBV15,12,CATSTGVNEQYF
TRBJ1-5,TRBV4-1,16,CASSQEQDWGGQPQHF
TRBJ1-5,TRBV30,13,CAWTGQGAQPQHF
TRBJ1-1,TRBV24-1,16,CATKSLTGDRNTEAFF
TRBJ2-2,TRBV10-1,13,CASRDLSAGELFF
TRBJ1-5,TRBV6-5,12,CASRAPLKPQHF
TRBJ2-7,TRBV29-1,12,CSVGTGGGEQYF
TRBJ2-7,TRBV30,18,CAWHVRGITERGTGEQYF
TRBJ1-2,TRBV6-5,15,CASTVGQGTNYGYTF
TRBJ1-5,TRBV6-6,13,CASSLGANQPQHF
TRBJ2-1,TRBV7-3,15,CASSLYGGAHNEQFF
TRBJ2-1,TRBV5-1,19,CASSRQLAGDSFSYNEQFF
TRBJ1-4,TRBV25-1,16,CASSEGSNGPNEKLFF
TRBJ2-5,TRBV5-4,15,CASSLGKQGSETQYF
TRBJ2-1,TRBV7-3,16,CASSSSRASSYNEQFF
TRBJ1-2,TRBV5-4,14,CASSIEQGLGGYTF
TRBJ1-5,TRBV30,14,CAWSGKGRDQPQHF
TRBJ1-2,TRBV19,15,CASRDTGGSNYGYTF